The rows below give T cell receptor beta chains drawn from one sample of a study of shared clonotypes between healthy human individuals. TCRdb's table, derived via immunoSEQ multiplex PCR, lists solely in-frame clones and lacks some. The sample has approximately 2.4 million clones, 95% seen once. The material sequenced was naive CD4+ T cells sorted from blood. These receptors all stem from a man aged 18 to 29 in good health. Both conserved end residues are part of each CDR3. D genes are given only for firm matches. The size field is filled for only some rows; it gives once, few, many or a size class.

abundance	v_gene	len	j_gene	d_gene	CDR3aa	CDR3nt
NA	TRBV7-8	15	TRBJ1-1	NA	CASSHSVAMNTEAFF	TGTGCCAGCAGCCACTCGGTTGCCATGAACACTGAAGCTTTCTTT
NA	TRBV5-1	14	TRBJ2-1	NA	CASSLLGRNNEQFF	TGCGCCAGCAGCTTGCTAGGGAGGAACAATGAGCAGTTCTTC
NA	TRBV7-2	14	TRBJ2-7	NA	CASSPPAVLSEQYF	TGTGCCAGCAGCCCACCAGCGGTACTTTCCGAGCAGTACTTC
NA	TRBV7-2	16	TRBJ2-7	TRBD2	CASSRTSGTLYYEQYF	TGTGCCAGCAGTCGGACTAGCGGGACTCTCTACTACGAGCAGTACTTC
NA	TRBV29-1	13	TRBJ1-2	TRBD1	CSVEDVTGTGYTF	TGCAGCGTTGAAGATGTGACAGGGACTGGCTACACCTTC
NA	TRBV9	16	TRBJ2-2	TRBD2	CASSPQTSGRNGELFF	TGTGCCAGCAGCCCCCAGACTAGCGGGAGGAATGGGGAGCTGTTTTTT
NA	TRBV28	13	TRBJ2-3	NA	CASSFLDTDTQYF	TGTGCCAGCAGTTTTCTCGATACAGATACGCAGTATTTT
NA	TRBV10-3	13	TRBJ2-5	TRBD1	CAAGTGGGETQYF	TGTGCCGCCGGGACAGGGGGTGGAGAGACCCAGTACTTC
NA	TRBV28	15	TRBJ1-5	TRBD1	CASSFGGQGLQPQHF	TGTGCCAGCAGTTTTGGGGGACAGGGGCTTCAGCCCCAGCATTTT
NA	TRBV13	14	TRBJ1-4	NA	CASSFRESNEKLFF	TGTGCCAGCAGCTTTAGGGAGTCTAATGAAAAACTGTTTTTT
NA	TRBV18	15	TRBJ2-7	NA	CASSPLRDALNEQYF	TGTGCCAGCTCACCCCTCAGGGATGCCTTGAACGAGCAGTACTTC
NA	TRBV6-1	14	TRBJ2-7	TRBD1	CASSEPGTGREQYF	TGTGCCAGCAGTGAACCCGGGACAGGCCGAGAGCAGTACTTC
once	TRBV4-1	18	TRBJ2-2	TRBD2	CASSPRRVLAGGTGELFF	TGCGCCAGCAGCCCCCGGAGGGTACTAGCGGGGGGTACCGGGGAGCTGTTTTTT
NA	TRBV9	15	TRBJ2-1	TRBD2	CASSPRTRGNNEQFF	TGTGCCAGCAGCCCTCGGACTAGAGGGAACAATGAGCAGTTCTTC
NA	TRBV2	15	TRBJ1-5	TRBD1	CASSAETGSNQPQHF	TGTGCCAGCAGCGCCGAGACAGGGAGCAATCAGCCCCAGCATTTT